The 10 T cell receptor beta chains reported below all come from one sample, sequenced in a study of T cell responses to AZD1222 COVID-19 vaccine. Some clones are missing from TCRdb's copy, which holds only in-frame ones; the method was immunoSEQ multiplex PCR. Here the sample spans roughly 150,000 clones, 90% to 95% being singletons. The sample was peripheral blood, taken 28 days after the second AZD1222 dose. Receptors originate from an adult who received the AZD1222 COVID-19 vaccine.

This sequence joins TRBV3-1 (or the pseudogene TRBV3-2) and TRBJ2-3; 7 positions match TRBD2. The CDR3 totals 17 residues. Germline CDR1 and CDR2: LGHDT and YNNKEL (reference sequence). J gave up 3 bases and V 0 bases, and 9 bases lay outside the gene matches. CDR3 nucleotides: TGTGCCAGCAGCCAAGATGTGCCCGGGACTATAACAGATACGCAGTATTTT. It translates to CASSQDVPGTITDTQYF.

V usage is TRBV9 and J usage is TRBJ1-1; D unresolved. The CDR3 extends over 13 amino acids. Germline V gene lookup returns CDR1 SGDLS and CDR2 YYNGEE. V shed 3 bases and J shed 0 bases, with 6 bases lying between them. CDR3 coding DNA: TGTGCCAGCAGCGCTAACATGAACACTGAAGCTTTCTTT. It codes for CASSANMNTEAFF.

This clone has more than one count but fewer than ten. V gene TRBV7-8 combines with J gene TRBJ2-4; 12 bases are a match to TRBD2. In germline, CDR1 is SGHVS, CDR2 FQNEAQ. V gave up 4 bases and J gave up 1 base; unmatched junction bases: 11. The CDR3 loop spans 19 amino acids. CDR3 DNA: TGTGCCAGCAGCTCCCGGCTAGCGGGAGGGGGGACGGCCAAAAACATTCAGTACTTC. Protein sequence: CASSSRLAGGGTAKNIQYF.

The V call is TRBV18, the J call TRBJ2-1; 9 positions agree with TRBD2. The V gene's germline CDR1 is KGHSH and CDR2 LQKENI. With 8 bases clipped from V and 4 bases from J, the junction kept 27 bases outside the gene matches. This CDR3 has 21 amino acids. The CDR3 loop is CASINYNNNGAGGIEYNEQFF. CDR3 sequence (DNA): TGTGCCAGCATCAATTACAACAACAACGGAGCGGGAGGAATTGAATACAATGAGCAGTTCTTC.

The chain is built from TRBV6-5 and TRBJ1-6; D unresolved. The V and J ends lost 3 bases and 6 bases respectively, with 6 bases between them. Germline V gene sequence: CDR1 MNHEY, CDR2 SVGAGI. There are 13 residues in the CDR3. The CDR3 region has the DNA TGTGCCAGCAGTTATAACAGTAATTCACCCCTCCACTTT. It translates to CASSYNSNSPLHF.

The rearrangement uses TRBV7-6 and TRBJ1-2, with D possibly TRBD1 on 5 matching bases. V lost 1 base and J 5 bases, leaving 17 bases between the germline ends. From germline, CDR1 is SGHVS and CDR2 FNYEAQ. The CDR3 spans 16 residues. This CDR3 reads CASSLERGTSIYGYTF. The CDR3, as DNA: TGTGCCAGCAGCTTAGAACGCGGGACGTCGATTTATGGCTACACCTTC. Looking up the rest from reference TRBV7-6 and TRBJ1-2 gives the full variable domain: GAGVSQSPRYKVTKRGQDVALRCDPISGHVSLYWYRQALGQGPEFLTYFNYEAQQDKSGLPNDRFSAERPEGSISTLTIQRTEQRDSAMYRCASSLERGTSIYGYTFGSGTRLTVV.

V usage is TRBV30 and J usage is TRBJ2-7, with D perhaps TRBD1 (6 bases). Germline V gene lookup returns CDR1 GTSNPN and CDR2 SVGIG (reference sequence). V was shortened by 0 bases and J by 2 bases, with 11 bases between the two germline ends. This CDR3 is built from 14 residues. The CDR3 sequence: CAWSVATGAYEQYF. In nucleotides, the CDR3 is TGTGCCTGGAGTGTGGCGACAGGAGCCTACGAGCAGTACTTC.

This clone was counted a single time. The chain carries TRBV28 and TRBJ2-1; D perhaps matches TRBD2 (6 bases). This CDR3 has 14 amino acids. Looked up from germline, CDR1 is MDHEN and CDR2 is SYDVKM. Trimming shortened V by 8 bases and J by 5 bases, and 16 bases separated the two germline ends. CDR3 coding DNA: TGTGCCAGCGGTGGTTGGAGGGCCGACAATGAGCAGTTCTTC. Its protein is CASGGWRADNEQFF.

This chain joins TRBV7-6 and TRBJ1-3; D might be TRBD1 (5 bases). This CDR3 is 14 amino acids long. V shed 5 bases and J shed 3 bases, with 11 bases lying between them. The germline V gene has CDR1 SGHVS and CDR2 FNYEAQ. This chain's CDR3 is CASSPQGNGNTIYF. The CDR3 DNA sequence: TGTGCCAGCAGCCCCCAGGGAAATGGAAACACCATATATTTT.

The V gene is TRBV7-2, the J gene TRBJ2-1, with D possibly matching TRBD2 (5 bases). Germline CDR1 SGHTA, CDR2 FQGNSA. V was clipped by 3 bases and J by 5 bases, with 8 bases between them. The CDR3 is made up of 13 amino acids. As DNA, the CDR3 is TGTGCCAGCAGCTTTTGGACTGACAATGAGCAGTTCTTC. This codes for CASSFWTDNEQFF.